The 2 T cell receptor beta chains presented below share a single source sample, sequenced in a study of T cell responses to AZD1222 COVID-19 vaccine. Clones were read by immunoSEQ multiplex PCR, and TCRdb kept only the in-frame ones, dropping some. Seen here are roughly 130,000 clones, roughly 89% observed once, and the top ten hold 7.5%. The sequencing used peripheral blood, collected 28 days after the second dose of the MenACWY control vaccine. These receptors came from an adult who received the MenACWY meningococcal vaccine as a control.

This rearrangement joins TRBV7-8 to TRBJ2-5; a weak D match, TRBD2 (6 bases). The V end lost 5 bases, the J end lost 2 bases, and 15 bases lay between the germline ends. The CDR3 length is 15 residues. The germline CDR1 and CDR2 sequences are SGHVS and FQNEAQ. CDR3 coding DNA: TGTGCCAGCAGCAGAGCGGGTTTTCCACAAGAGACCCAGTACTTC. Its protein is CASSRAGFPQETQYF.

This rearrangement joins TRBV3-1 (or the pseudogene TRBV3-2) to TRBJ1-2, with 8 positions matching TRBD1. The length of the CDR3 is 14 residues. Germline V gene sequence: CDR1 LGHDT, CDR2 YNNKEL (reference sequence). V was pared by 3 bases and J by 5 bases, with 5 bases of the junction left unmatched. The CDR3 sequence is CASSQPGGGYGYTF. The DNA of the CDR3 is TGTGCCAGCAGCCAGCCAGGGGGCGGGTATGGCTACACCTTC.